Below, 22 T cell receptor beta chains from the same sample are listed, as sequenced in a study of neurological immune-mediated disorders. MiXCR, applied by TCRdb to the 5' RACE reads, yields one record per CDR3 protein. The profile shows about 48,000 distinct CDR3 sequences, roughly 26% of them singletons. The sequenced material came from PBMCs. These receptors were taken from a woman between 70 and 85 years old in good health.

This clonotype has a handful of counts. The V gene is TRBV5-1, the J gene TRBJ2-7; TRBD2 is a possible D gene (6 bases). Trimming left V 0 bases short and J 1 base short, with 11 bases between. The CDR3 has 15 residues. Germline V gene data show CDR1 as SGHRS and CDR2 as YFSETQ. CDR3 protein: CASSLAGGSSYEQYF. The CDR3 nucleotides read TGCGCCAGCAGCTTGGCTGGGGGGTCGTCCTACGAGCAGTACTTC.

This clonotype was counted many times. The chain couples TRBV5-1 to TRBJ2-3, with D possibly being TRBD1 (6 bases). Trimming left V 2 bases short and J 6 bases short, with 13 bases between. Germline CDR1 reads SGHRS; CDR2 reads YFSETQ. The CDR3 is 14 amino acids. The CDR3 DNA reads TGCGCCAGCAGCTTCGACTCTGGGGGCGATACGCAGTATTTT. It specifies CASSFDSGGDTQYF.

The V call is TRBV7-8, the J call TRBJ2-6; 9 nucleotides agree with TRBD1. This CDR3 is built from 17 residues. Germline V lookup: CDR1 SGHVS, CDR2 FQNEAQ. V shed 5 bases, J shed 0 bases, and the junction held 5 bases outside the gene matches. CDR3 amino acids: CASSPRTGASGANVLTF. CDR3 bases: TGTGCCAGCAGCCCGCGGACAGGGGCCTCTGGGGCCAACGTCCTGACTTTC. The whole variable domain, filled in from reference TRBV7-8 and TRBJ2-6, reads GAGVSQSPRYKVAKRGQDVALRCDPISGHVSLFWYQQALGQGPEFLTYFQNEAQLDKSGLPSDRFFAERPEGSVSTLKIQRTQQEDSAVYLCASSPRTGASGANVLTFGAGSRLTVL.

This clonotype was counted ten times or more. The chain carries TRBV27 and TRBJ2-1; 8 nucleotides line up with TRBD1. The CDR3 has 13 residues. Germline V lookup: CDR1 MNHEY, CDR2 SMNVEV (reference sequence). V trimming: 2 bases; J trimming: 6 bases; junction bases outside the gene matches: 0. This chain's CDR3 is CASSLDRGNEQFF. In DNA form, the CDR3 reads TGTGCCAGCAGTTTAGACAGGGGCAATGAGCAGTTCTTC.

There are many counts of this clonotype. The CDR3 protein is CASTKTVQETQYF. In nucleotides, the CDR3 is TGCGCCAGCACAAAGACAGTCCAAGAGACCCAGTACTTC. This sequence joins TRBV5-1 and TRBJ2-5, with D perhaps matching TRBD1 (5 bases). Trimming took 6 bases from V and 1 from J, leaving 10 bases between them. This CDR3 is built from 13 residues. Germline V gene lookup returns CDR1 SGHRS and CDR2 YFSETQ.

With regard to this clonotype: One end of the junction does not line up with germline, which may come from a read error. This chain joins TRBV27 and TRBJ2-3, with D perhaps TRBD2 (6 bases). The CDR3 totals 14 residues. Per the germline V gene, CDR1 is MNHEY and CDR2 is SMNVEV (reference sequence). The CDR3 DNA reads as TGTGCCAGCAGTCCGATAGCGGTCCAGGATACGCAGTATTTC. The encoded protein is CASSPIAVQDTQYF.

This clonotype was found many times. The chain is built from TRBV28 and TRBJ2-3, with D possibly TRBD2 on 5 matching bases. The CDR3 runs to 15 residues. Germline V gives CDR1 MDHEN, CDR2 SYDVKM. V lost 4 bases and J lost 2, with 13 bases in between. The CDR3 DNA reads TGTGCCAGCAGTTCAACCGGGATTTACACAGATACGCAGTATTTT. Amino acids: CASSSTGIYTDTQYF.

The table lists this clonotype with many counts. The genes are TRBV20-1 and TRBJ2-1, with 10 positions matching TRBD2. Per the germline V gene, CDR1 is DFQATT and CDR2 is SNEGSKA (reference sequence). The CDR3 is 12 residues long. The trim removed 6 bases at V and 7 bases at J, leaving 3 bases unmatched. This CDR3 reads CSALAGVNEQFF. CDR3 DNA: TGCAGTGCCCTAGCGGGAGTTAATGAGCAGTTCTTC.

This clonotype has at least ten counts. The chain combines TRBV20-1 with TRBJ1-5; maybe TRBD1 (5 bases). Germline CDR1 and CDR2: DFQATT and SNEGSKA (reference sequence). With 0 bases removed from V and 2 bases from J, the gap between germline ends came to 8 bases. The CDR3 is made up of 14 amino acids. CDR3 amino acids: CSARDRVGNQPQHF. The CDR3 DNA sequence: TGCAGTGCTAGAGACAGGGTCGGCAATCAGCCCCAGCATTTT.

There are many counts of this clonotype. V and J are TRBV12-3 or TRBV12-4 and TRBJ1-1; D call uncertain. V shed 2 bases and J shed 0 bases, with 10 bases lying between them. CDR3 length: 15 amino acids. This CDR3 reads CASSLTRSMNTEAFF. The CDR3 DNA follows: TGTGCCAGCAGTTTAACTCGATCCATGAACACTGAAGCTTTCTTT.

Ten or more counts support this clonotype. This chain's CDR3 is CASTVGGDTEAFF. The CDR3 coding sequence is TGCGCCAGCACCGTGGGGGGTGACACTGAAGCTTTCTTT. V gene TRBV5-1 combines with J gene TRBJ1-1; weak D call: TRBD1 (5 bases). V dropped 6 bases and J dropped 3 bases, with 12 bases sitting between them. Germline CDR1 SGHRS, CDR2 YFSETQ. The CDR3 consists of 13 residues.

This clonotype was picked up one time. The DNA for the CDR3 is TGTGCCAGCAGCTTTGATTGGGGCGGCGGGCCGAGGAGTACGCAGTATTTT. Translated: CASSFDWGGGPRSTQYF. The chain combines TRBV5-4 with TRBJ2-3; D may be TRBD1 or TRBD2 (5 bases each). V was pared by 2 bases and J by 8 bases, with 24 bases between. CDR3 size: 17 residues. CDR1 and CDR2 (germline): SGHNT, YYREEE (reference sequence).

V is TRBV5-1 and J is TRBJ2-7, with no clear D. CDR1 is SGHRS, CDR2 YFSETQ, per germline. V lost 2 bases to trimming and J lost 1 base, with 7 bases between them. The CDR3 spans 13 residues. The CDR3 nucleotides read TGCGCCAGCAGCTTTAAGATTTCCTACGAGCAGTACTTC. As protein: CASSFKISYEQYF.

This clonotype was counted at least ten times. The rearrangement uses TRBV5-1 and TRBJ2-2, with 9 bases identical to TRBD1. The J segment lost 0 bases and the V segment lost 0 bases, leaving 3 bases of the junction unmatched. CDR1 and CDR2 (germline): SGHRS, YFSETQ. The CDR3 loop spans 17 amino acids. The CDR3 DNA sequence: TGCGCCAGCAGCTTGGCCACAGGGGGCCCGAACACCGGGGAGCTGTTTTTT. Encoded protein: CASSLATGGPNTGELFF.

This clonotype was recorded at least ten times. The chain employs TRBV5-1 and TRBJ2-1; the match to TRBD2 covers 13 bases. Trimming at V came to 3 bases and at J to 4 bases, leaving 7 bases not matched to a gene. This CDR3 has 17 residues. Looked up from germline, CDR1 is SGHRS and CDR2 is YFSETQ. CDR3 DNA: TGCGCCAGCAGCTGGGGACTAGCGGGGCCTCAGTACAATGAGCAGTTCTTC. As protein: CASSWGLAGPQYNEQFF.

The genes are TRBV7-2 and TRBJ1-5; the D is unclear. Trimming removed 0 bases from V and 0 bases from J, with 9 bases in between. Germline V gene lookup returns CDR1 SGHTA and CDR2 FQGNSA. The CDR3 extends over 16 amino acids. CDR3 sequence reads: CASSLAPGYSNQPQHF. The CDR3 DNA reads TGTGCCAGCAGCTTAGCGCCTGGATATAGCAATCAGCCCCAGCATTTT.

This clonotype was detected many times. The J gene is TRBJ2-7, the V gene TRBV4-1, with 9 bases that match TRBD2. The junction had 7 bases not matched to a gene; V was cut back by 0 bases and J by 4 bases. The CDR3 totals 16 residues. Germline V gives CDR1 MGHRA, CDR2 YSYEKL. DNA of the CDR3: TGCGCCAGCAGCCAAGATAGCGCTAGCGGGGTGTACGAGCAGTACTTC. Residues: CASSQDSASGVYEQYF.

In this sample, this clonotype turned up many times. J is TRBJ2-2 and V is TRBV3-1; D possibly corresponds to TRBD1 (6 bases). This CDR3 region has 17 residues. V shed 4 bases and J shed 6 bases, with 21 bases lying between them. Germline V gene lookup returns CDR1 LGHDT and CDR2 YNNKEL (reference sequence). The CDR3 is CASSPQGRGWGPGELFF. As DNA, the CDR3 is TGTGCCAGCAGCCCCCAAGGGCGCGGCTGGGGGCCCGGGGAGCTGTTTTTT.

This clonotype has a count of ten or more. The chain recombines TRBV6-2 or TRBV6-3 with TRBJ1-2; D is perhaps TRBD1 (6 bases). Germline assignment: CDR1 MNHEY and CDR2 SVGEGT. CDR3 length equals 19 residues. Deletions cut 6 bases from V and 4 bases from J, with 30 bases between. The CDR3 DNA reads TGTGCCAGCAGCTACGGTTCGCTGACAGGCCCAAAATCTGTCTATGGCTACACCTTC. It specifies CASSYGSLTGPKSVYGYTF.

This clonotype appeared many times. The chain uses TRBV5-1 and TRBJ2-2; 8 bases line up with TRBD1. CDR3 length equals 15 residues. Trimming at V came to 3 bases and at J to 8 bases, leaving 9 bases not matched to a gene. Looked up from germline, CDR1 is SGHRS and CDR2 is YFSETQ. The DNA for the CDR3 is TGCGCCAGCAGCTCCCCCTACAGGGGGACAGGGGAGCTGTTTTTT. Encoded protein: CASSSPYRGTGELFF.

This chain links TRBV20-1 with TRBJ2-7; no clear D gene. CDR1 is DFQATT, CDR2 SNEGSKA, per germline (reference sequence). The CDR3 runs 16 residues. Trimming shortened V by 6 bases and J by 5 bases, and 26 bases separated the two germline ends. The CDR3 loop reads CSARGDLISVRDEQYF. CDR3 nucleotides: TGCAGTGCCCGAGGAGACCTTATTTCCGTACGGGACGAGCAGTACTTC.

Only a few counts were recorded for this clonotype. The V gene is TRBV20-1, the J gene TRBJ2-7; D assignment may be TRBD1 or TRBD2 (5 bases each). The V end lost 1 base, the J end lost 4 bases, and 14 bases lay between the germline ends. Looked up from germline, CDR1 is DFQATT and CDR2 is SNEGSKA (reference sequence). The CDR3 has 14 residues. CDR3 loop: CSARGQGGGYEQYF. The CDR3 DNA sequence: TGCAGTGCTAGAGGTCAGGGCGGCGGGTACGAGCAGTACTTC.